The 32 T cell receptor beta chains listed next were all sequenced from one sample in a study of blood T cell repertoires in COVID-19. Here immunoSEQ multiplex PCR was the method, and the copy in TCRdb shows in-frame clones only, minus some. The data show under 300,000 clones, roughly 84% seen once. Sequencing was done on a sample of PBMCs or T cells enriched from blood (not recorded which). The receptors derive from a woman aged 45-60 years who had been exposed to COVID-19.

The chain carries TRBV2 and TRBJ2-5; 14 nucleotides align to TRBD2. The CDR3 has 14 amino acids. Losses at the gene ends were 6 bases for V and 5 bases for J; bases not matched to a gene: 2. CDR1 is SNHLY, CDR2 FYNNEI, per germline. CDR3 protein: CASRRTSGGETQYF. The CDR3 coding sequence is TGTGCCAGCAGGCGGACTAGCGGGGGGGAGACCCAGTACTTC.

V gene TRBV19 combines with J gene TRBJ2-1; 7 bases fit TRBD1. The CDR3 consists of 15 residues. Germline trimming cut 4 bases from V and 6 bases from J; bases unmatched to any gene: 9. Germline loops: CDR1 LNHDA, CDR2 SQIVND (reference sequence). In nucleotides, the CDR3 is TGTGCCAGTAGTACTCGGGGACAGCGCAGCAATGAGCAGTTCTTC. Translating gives CASSTRGQRSNEQFF.

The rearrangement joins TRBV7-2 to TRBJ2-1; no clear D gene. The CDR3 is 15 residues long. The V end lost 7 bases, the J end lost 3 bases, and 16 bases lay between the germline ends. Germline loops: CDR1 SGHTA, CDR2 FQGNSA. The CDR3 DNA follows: TGTGCCAGCACCGCCCGGAGCCCCCTCTACAATGAGCAGTTCTTC. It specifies CASTARSPLYNEQFF.

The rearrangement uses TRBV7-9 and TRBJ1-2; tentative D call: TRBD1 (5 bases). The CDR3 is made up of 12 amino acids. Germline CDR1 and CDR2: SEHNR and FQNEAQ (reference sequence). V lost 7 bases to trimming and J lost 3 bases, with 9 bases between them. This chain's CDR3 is CASTLTDYGYTF. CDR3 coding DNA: TGTGCCAGCACCTTGACAGACTATGGCTACACCTTC.

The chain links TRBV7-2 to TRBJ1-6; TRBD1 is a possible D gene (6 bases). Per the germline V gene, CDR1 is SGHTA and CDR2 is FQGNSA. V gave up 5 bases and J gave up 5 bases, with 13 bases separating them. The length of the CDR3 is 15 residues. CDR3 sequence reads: CASSPQGTNNSPLHF. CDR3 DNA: TGTGCCAGCAGCCCACAGGGCACAAATAATTCACCCCTCCACTTT.

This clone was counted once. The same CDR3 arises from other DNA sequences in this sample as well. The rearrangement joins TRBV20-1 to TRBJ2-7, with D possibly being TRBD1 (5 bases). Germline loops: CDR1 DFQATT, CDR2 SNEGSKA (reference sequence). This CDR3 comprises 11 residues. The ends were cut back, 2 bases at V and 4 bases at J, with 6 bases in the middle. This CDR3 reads CSARKGYEQYF. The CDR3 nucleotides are TGCAGTGCTAGAAAGGGGTACGAGCAGTACTTC.

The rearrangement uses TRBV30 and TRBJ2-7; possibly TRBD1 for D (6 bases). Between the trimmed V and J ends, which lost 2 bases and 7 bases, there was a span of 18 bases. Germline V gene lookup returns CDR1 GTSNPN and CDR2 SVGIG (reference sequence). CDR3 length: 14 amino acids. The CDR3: CAWSRGSGVGEQYF. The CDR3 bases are TGTGCCTGGAGTAGGGGGTCCGGCGTGGGGGAGCAGTACTTC.

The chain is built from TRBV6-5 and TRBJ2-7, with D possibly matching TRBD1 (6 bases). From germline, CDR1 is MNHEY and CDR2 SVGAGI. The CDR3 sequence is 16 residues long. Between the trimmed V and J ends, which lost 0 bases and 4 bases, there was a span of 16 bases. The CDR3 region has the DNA TGTGCCAGCAGTTACTCACCACCGGGACACGGTTACGAGCAGTACTTC. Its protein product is CASSYSPPGHGYEQYF.

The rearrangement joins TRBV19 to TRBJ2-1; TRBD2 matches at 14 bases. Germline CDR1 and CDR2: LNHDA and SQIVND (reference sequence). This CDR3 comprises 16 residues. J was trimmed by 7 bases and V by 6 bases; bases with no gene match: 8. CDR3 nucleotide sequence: TGTGCCAGTAGCACCTCCGGGACTAGCGGGGGAAATGAGCAGTTCTTC. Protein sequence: CASSTSGTSGGNEQFF.

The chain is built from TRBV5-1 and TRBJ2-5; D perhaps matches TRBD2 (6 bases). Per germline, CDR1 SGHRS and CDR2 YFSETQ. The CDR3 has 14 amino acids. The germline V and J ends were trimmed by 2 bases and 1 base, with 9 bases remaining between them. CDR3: CASSFGGPQETQYF. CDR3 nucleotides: TGCGCCAGCAGCTTCGGGGGTCCCCAAGAGACCCAGTACTTC.

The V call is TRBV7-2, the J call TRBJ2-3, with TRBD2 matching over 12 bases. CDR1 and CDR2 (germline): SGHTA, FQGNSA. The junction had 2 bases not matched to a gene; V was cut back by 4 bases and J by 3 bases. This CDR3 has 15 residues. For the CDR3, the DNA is TGTGCCAGCAGCTCTAGCGGGGGGGTTACAGATACGCAGTATTTT. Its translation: CASSSSGGVTDTQYF. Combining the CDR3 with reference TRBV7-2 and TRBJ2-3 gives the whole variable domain GAGVSQSPSNKVTEKGKDVELRCDPISGHTALYWYRQSLGQGLEFLIYFQGNSAPDKSGLPSDRFSAERTGGSVSTLTIQRTQQEDSAVYLCASSSSGGVTDTQYFGPGTRLTVL.

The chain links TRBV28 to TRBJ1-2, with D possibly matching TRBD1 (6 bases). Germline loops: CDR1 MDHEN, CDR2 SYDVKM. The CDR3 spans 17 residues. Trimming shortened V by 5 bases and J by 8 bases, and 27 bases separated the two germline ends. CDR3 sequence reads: CASSPGLSWDIKRGYTF. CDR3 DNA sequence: TGTGCCAGCAGTCCCGGTTTATCCTGGGACATTAAAAGGGGCTACACCTTC.

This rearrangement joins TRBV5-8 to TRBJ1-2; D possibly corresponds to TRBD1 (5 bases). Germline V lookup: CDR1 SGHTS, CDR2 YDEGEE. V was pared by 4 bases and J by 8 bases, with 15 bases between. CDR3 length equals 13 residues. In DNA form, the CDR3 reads TGTGCCAGCAGCCTCCCGGGGGGTGGAGGCTACACCTTC. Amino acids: CASSLPGGGGYTF.

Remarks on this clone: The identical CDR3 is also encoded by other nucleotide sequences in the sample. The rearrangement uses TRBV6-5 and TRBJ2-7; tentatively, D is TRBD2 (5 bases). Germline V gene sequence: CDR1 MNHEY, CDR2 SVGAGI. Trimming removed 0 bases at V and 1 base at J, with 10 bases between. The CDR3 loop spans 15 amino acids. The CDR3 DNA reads TGTGCCAGCAGTTACTCGCTAGCCGGGTCCTACGAGCAGTACTTC. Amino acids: CASSYSLAGSYEQYF.

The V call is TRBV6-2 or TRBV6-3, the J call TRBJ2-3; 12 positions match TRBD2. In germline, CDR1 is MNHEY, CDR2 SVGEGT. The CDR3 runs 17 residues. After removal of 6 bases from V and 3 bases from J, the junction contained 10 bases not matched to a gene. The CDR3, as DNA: TGTGCCAGCAGACCTAGCGGGGGGGCCGGTGGGACAGATACGCAGTATTTT. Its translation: CASRPSGGAGGTDTQYF.

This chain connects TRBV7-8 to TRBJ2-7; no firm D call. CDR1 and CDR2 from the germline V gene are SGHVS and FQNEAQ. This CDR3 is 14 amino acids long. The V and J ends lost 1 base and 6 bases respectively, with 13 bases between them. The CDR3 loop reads CASSLGLLSSEQYF. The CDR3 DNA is TGTGCCAGCAGCTTAGGACTTCTAAGTTCCGAGCAGTACTTC.

CDR3 nucleotides: TGTGCCATCAGTGCCTGGACAGGGGTGGGTGGCAATGAGCAGTTCTTC. The encoded protein is CAISAWTGVGGNEQFF. This chain connects TRBV10-3 to TRBJ2-1; 9 bases line up with TRBD1. The CDR3 loop spans 16 amino acids. Germline V CDR1 and CDR2: ENHRY, SYGVKD. Trimming cost V 4 bases and J 6 bases; bases outside gene matches: 10.

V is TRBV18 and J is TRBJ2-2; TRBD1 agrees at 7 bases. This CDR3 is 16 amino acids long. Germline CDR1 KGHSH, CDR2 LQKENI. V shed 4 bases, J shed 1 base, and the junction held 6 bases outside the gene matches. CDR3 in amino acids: CASSRVRDRNTGELFF. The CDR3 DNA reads TGTGCCAGCTCACGCGTCCGGGACAGGAACACCGGGGAGCTGTTTTTT.

CDR3 DNA: TGTGCCAGCTCACCTAGCGGGGTTGAGGTAGATACGCAGTATTTT. Protein: CASSPSGVEVDTQYF. The chain uses TRBV18 and TRBJ2-3; 8 bases map to TRBD2. V lost 3 bases and J lost 5; bases outside the gene matches: 7. The CDR3 loop spans 15 amino acids. Germline V gene data show CDR1 as KGHSH and CDR2 as LQKENI.

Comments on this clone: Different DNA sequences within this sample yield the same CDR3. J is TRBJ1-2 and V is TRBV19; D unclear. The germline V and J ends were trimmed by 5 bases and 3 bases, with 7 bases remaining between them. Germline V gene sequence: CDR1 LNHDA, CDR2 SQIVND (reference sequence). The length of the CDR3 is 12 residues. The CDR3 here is CASSRGYYGYTF. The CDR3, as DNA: TGTGCCAGTAGTCGCGGTTACTATGGCTACACCTTC.

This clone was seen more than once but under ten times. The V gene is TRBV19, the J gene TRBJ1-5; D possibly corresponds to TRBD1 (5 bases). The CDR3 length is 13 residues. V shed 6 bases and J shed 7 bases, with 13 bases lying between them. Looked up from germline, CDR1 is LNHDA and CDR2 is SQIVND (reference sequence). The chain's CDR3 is CASSRREGQPQHF. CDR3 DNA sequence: TGTGCCAGTAGCCGTCGGGAGGGGCAGCCCCAGCATTTT.

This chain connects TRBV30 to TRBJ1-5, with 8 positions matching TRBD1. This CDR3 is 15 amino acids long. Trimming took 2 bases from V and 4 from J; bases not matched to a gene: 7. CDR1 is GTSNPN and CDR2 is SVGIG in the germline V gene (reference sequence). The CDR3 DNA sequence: TGTGCCTGGAGTCCCTGGGACAGGCATAATCAGCCCCAGCATTTT. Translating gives CAWSPWDRHNQPQHF.

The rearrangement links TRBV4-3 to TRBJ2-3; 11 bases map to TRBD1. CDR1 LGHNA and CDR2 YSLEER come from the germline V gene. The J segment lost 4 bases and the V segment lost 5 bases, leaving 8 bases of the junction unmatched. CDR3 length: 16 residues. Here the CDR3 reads CASSLRTGGISDTQYF. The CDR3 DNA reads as TGCGCCAGCAGCTTACGGACAGGGGGCATTTCAGATACGCAGTATTTT.

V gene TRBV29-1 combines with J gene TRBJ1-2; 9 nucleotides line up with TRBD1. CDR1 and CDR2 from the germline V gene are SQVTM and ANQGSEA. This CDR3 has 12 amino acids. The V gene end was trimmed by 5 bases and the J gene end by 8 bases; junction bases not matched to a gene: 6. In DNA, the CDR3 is TGCAGCGTTTTACAGGGGGCGGGCGGCTACACCTTC. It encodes CSVLQGAGGYTF.

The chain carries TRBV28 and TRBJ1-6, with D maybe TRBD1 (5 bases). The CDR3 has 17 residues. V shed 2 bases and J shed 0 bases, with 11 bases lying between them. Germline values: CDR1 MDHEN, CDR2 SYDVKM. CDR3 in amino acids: CASSLRQGLSYNSPLHF. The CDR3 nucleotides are TGTGCCAGCAGTTTAAGGCAGGGTCTCTCCTATAATTCACCCCTCCACTTT.

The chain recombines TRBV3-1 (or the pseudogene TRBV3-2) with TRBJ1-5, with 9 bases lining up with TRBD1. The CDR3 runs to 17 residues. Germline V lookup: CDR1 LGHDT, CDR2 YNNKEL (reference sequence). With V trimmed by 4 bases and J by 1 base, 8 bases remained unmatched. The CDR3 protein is CASSLGTGSRSNQPQHF. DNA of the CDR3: TGTGCCAGCAGCCTCGGGACAGGGAGTAGGAGCAATCAGCCCCAGCATTTT.

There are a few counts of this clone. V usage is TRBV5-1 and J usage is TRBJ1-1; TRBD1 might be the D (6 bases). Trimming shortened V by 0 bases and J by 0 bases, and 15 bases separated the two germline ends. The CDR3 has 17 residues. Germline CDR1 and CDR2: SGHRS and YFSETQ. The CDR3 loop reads CASSLGSGAVMNTEAFF. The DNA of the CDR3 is TGCGCCAGCAGCTTGGGCTCAGGGGCCGTAATGAACACTGAAGCTTTCTTT. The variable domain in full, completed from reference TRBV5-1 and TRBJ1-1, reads KAGVTQTPRYLIKTRGQQVTLSCSPISGHRSVSWYQQTPGQGLQFLFEYFSETQRNKGNFPGRFSGRQFSNSRSEMNVSTLELGDSALYLCASSLGSGAVMNTEAFFGQGTRLTVV.

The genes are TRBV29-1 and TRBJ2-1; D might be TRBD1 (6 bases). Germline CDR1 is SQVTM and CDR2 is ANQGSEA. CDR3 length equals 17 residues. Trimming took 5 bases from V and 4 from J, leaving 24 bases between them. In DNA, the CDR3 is TGCAGCGTTTCCGGGTTTAGTCTTTGGGGGACATACAATGAGCAGTTCTTC. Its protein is CSVSGFSLWGTYNEQFF.

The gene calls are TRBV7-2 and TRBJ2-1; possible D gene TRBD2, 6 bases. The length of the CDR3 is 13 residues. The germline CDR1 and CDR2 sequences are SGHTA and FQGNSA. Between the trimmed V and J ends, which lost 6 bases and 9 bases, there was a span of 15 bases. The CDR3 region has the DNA TGTGCCAGCAGGGACTTCCCCGGGGGTGAGCAGTTCTTC. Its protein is CASRDFPGGEQFF.

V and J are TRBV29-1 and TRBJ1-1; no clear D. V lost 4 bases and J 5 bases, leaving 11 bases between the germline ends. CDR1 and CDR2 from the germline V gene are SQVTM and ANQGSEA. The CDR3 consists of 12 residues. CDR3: CSVVGGRTEAFF. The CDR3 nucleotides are TGCAGCGTTGTGGGAGGACGGACTGAAGCTTTCTTT.

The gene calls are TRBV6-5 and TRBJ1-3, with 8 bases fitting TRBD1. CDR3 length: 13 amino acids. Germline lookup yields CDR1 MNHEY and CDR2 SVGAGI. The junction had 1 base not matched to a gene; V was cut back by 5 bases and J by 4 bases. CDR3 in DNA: TGTGCCAGCAGTACAGGGGGAGGAAACACCATATATTTT. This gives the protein CASSTGGGNTIYF.

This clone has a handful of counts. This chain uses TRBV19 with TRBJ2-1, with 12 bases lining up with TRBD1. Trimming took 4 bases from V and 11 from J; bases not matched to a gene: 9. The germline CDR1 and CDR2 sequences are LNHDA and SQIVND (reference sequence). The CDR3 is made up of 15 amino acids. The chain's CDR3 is CASSTGTGGGIKQFF. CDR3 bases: TGTGCCAGTAGTACCGGGACAGGGGGCGGAATTAAGCAGTTCTTC.